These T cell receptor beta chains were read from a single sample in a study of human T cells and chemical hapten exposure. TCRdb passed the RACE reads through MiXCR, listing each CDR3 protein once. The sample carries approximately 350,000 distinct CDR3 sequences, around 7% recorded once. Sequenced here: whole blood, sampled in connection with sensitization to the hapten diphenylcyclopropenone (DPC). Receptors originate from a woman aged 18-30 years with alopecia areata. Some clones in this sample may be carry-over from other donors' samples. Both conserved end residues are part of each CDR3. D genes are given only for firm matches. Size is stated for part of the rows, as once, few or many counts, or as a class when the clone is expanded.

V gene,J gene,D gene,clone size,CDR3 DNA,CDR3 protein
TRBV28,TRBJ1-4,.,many,TGTGCCAGCAGTTTACGGGATGAAAAACTGTTTTTT,CASSLRDEKLFF
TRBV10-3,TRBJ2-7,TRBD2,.,TGTGCCATCAGTGATGAGAGGACTAGCAACGAGCAGTACTTC,CAISDERTSNEQYF
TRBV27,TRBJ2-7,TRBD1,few,TGTGCCAGCAGTTTAGACAGGGGTTATACCGAGCAGTACTTC,CASSLDRGYTEQYF
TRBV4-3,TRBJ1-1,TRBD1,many,TGCGCCAGCAGCCAAGCTGGGACAGGGAAGGAAGCTTTCTTT,CASSQAGTGKEAFF
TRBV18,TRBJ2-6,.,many,TGTGCCAGCTCACCGACTGGGGCCAACGTCCTGACTTTC,CASSPTGANVLTF
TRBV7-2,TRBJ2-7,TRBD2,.,TGTGCCACTAGTGAGCGGGGGCCCTACTACGAGCAGTACTTC,CATSERGPYYEQYF
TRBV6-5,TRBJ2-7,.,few,TGTGCCAGCAGTTACTCGATTCCAGGGTTCCCGTACGAGCAGTACTTC,CASSYSIPGFPYEQYF
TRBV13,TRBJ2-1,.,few,TGTGCCAGCAGCCAGGTAACAGGACCGACCTACAATGAGCAGTTCTTC,CASSQVTGPTYNEQFF
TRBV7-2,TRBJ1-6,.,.,TGTGCCAGCAGCTTAGTTGGGGGGGCACGGCTTAATTCACCCCTCCACTTT,CASSLVGGARLNSPLHF
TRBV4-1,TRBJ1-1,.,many,TGCGCCAGCAGCCCCATTGGGCGGAAGGACACTGAAGCTTTCTTT,CASSPIGRKDTEAFF
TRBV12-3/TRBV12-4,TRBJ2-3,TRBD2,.,TGTGCCAGCAGTTTAATCTATTTTCGGGAGGGCCCTAGCACAGATACGCAGTATTTT,CASSLIYFREGPSTDTQYF
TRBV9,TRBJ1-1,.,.,TGTGCCAGCTCCACGGCAGGCATGGAAGCTTTCTTT,CASSTAGMEAFF
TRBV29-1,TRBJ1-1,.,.,TGCAGCGTGGTAAGCTGGATGAACACTGAAGCTTTCTTT,CSVVSWMNTEAFF
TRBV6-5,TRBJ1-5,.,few,TGTGCCAGCAGTTCCTCGCCAGATAGCAATCAGCCCCAGCATTTT,CASSSSPDSNQPQHF
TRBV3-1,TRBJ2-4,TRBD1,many,TGTGCCAGCAGCCAAGGTGGGGGATGGGACAGCGTTTTAGCCAAAAACATTCAGTACTTC,CASSQGGGWDSVLAKNIQYF
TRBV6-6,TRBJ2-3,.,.,TGTGCCAGCTCAAGAGGTCACGGACACACAGATACGCAGTATTTT,CASSRGHGHTDTQYF
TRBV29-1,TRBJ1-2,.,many,TGCAGCGTGAGGGAAGTCTGGGGGAACTATGGCTACACCTTC,CSVREVWGNYGYTF
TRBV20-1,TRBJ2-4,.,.,TGCAGTGCTAGAGATTACGGGGCTATCAAAAACATTCAGTACTTC,CSARDYGAIKNIQYF
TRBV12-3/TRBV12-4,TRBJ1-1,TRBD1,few,TGTGCCAGCAGTTCGCAGGGGGTCAGATCAGCTTTCTTT,CASSSQGVRSAFF
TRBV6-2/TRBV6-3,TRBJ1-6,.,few,TGTGCCAGCAGTTACCCAATTCGAGATTCACCCCTCCACTTT,CASSYPIRDSPLHF
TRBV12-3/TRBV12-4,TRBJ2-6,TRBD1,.,TGTGCCAGCAGTTTGGGGACAGTCATCTCTGGGGCCAACGTCCTGACTTTC,CASSLGTVISGANVLTF
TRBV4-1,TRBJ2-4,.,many,TGCGCCAGCAGCCAAGCCACCTTAAACATTCAGTACTTC,CASSQATLNIQYF
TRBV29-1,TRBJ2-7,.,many,TGCAGCGTTGTTTCGTCGGGCACCGACGAGCAGTACTTC,CSVVSSGTDEQYF
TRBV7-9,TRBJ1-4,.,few,TGTGCCAGCAGCTTAGCGAGAGGGATGGAGTTTTTT,CASSLARGMEFF
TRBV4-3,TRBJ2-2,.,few,TGCGCCAGCAGCCAGGGGGCCGGGACCGGGGAGCTGTTTTTT,CASSQGAGTGELFF
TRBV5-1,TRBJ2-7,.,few,TGCGCCAGCCGACGAATACCTTTGGGGGAGTCCAGCTCCTACGAGCAGTACTTC,CASRRIPLGESSSYEQYF